Sequencing of this T cell receptor beta chain was carried out in a study of blood T cell repertoires in COVID-19. Study context: Samples of COVID-19 (acute and convalescent) were obtained from the United States, Italy and Spain. PBMCs, B-cell-depleted T cells, or T cells were the source of the cDNA or gDNA that made up the material.

There are 15 residues in the CDR3. V trimming: 7 bases; J trimming: 4 bases; junction bases outside the gene matches: 6. From germline, CDR1 is LNHDA and CDR2 SQIVND (reference sequence). Study processing details: Estimation of nucleated cell counts was performed using reference gene primer amplification. Sequencing used immunoSEQ multiplex PCR; TCRdb keeps in-frame clones, though not all of them. V, J and clone size were drawn from that table, and D and trimming were deduced from the DNA. Of about 150,000 clones detected, 75% to 85% appear once; the ten largest clones hold about 12%. V gene TRBV19 combines with J gene TRBJ2-3; the match to TRBD2 covers 12 bases. The TCR was taken from a woman aged 60 to 75 with COVID-19, enrolled during active disease. The sequencing sample was made of peripheral blood. The chain's CDR3 is CASTGGLAGADTQYF. CDR3 nucleotide sequence: TGTGCCAGTACAGGGGGACTAGCGGGCGCAGATACGCAGTATTTT.